This entry features one TCR beta chain sequence. The antigen remains undetermined. Profiling relied on immunoSEQ multiplex PCR, and the TCRdb table lists in-frame clones only, not all of them. The table has roughly 45,000 clones, 60% to 85% seen once; the top ten hold 3% to 4.5%. The data originate from a study of pediatric ulcerative colitis. Study in general: Most patients had pancolitis, and two had left-sided colitis. Study-wide points: Substantially fewer templates came from two patients' blood samples. No controls had the two rectal clonotypes shared by ulcerative colitis patients.

The CDR3 spans 14 residues. With 5 bases removed from V and 2 bases from J, the gap between germline ends came to 13 bases. Germline V gene sequence: CDR1 SGHNT, CDR2 YYREEE (reference sequence). During colonoscopy, one to two rectal pinch biopsies were collected. The receptor was derived from a girl aged 10-17 years with moderate ulcerative colitis. The chain uses TRBV5-4 and TRBJ1-2, with D possibly being TRBD1 (6 bases). Sequenced material: gut tissue. For the CDR3, the DNA is TGTGCCAGCAGGCACCCCACAGGGAACTATGGCTACACCTTC. It yields the protein CASRHPTGNYGYTF.